This T cell receptor beta chain came from a study of CD8+CD57+ T cells in acquired aplastic anemia. As for the study in general: CD4+ and CD8+ cells, once sorted, gave DNA averaging about 3 ug.

TCR beta VDJ and CDR3 were profiled, and genomic DNA was the template. TCRdb redid the calling of the reads with MiXCR, one entry per CDR3 protein. The sample yields 150,000 to 200,000 distinct CDR3 sequences, around half seen once. This clonotype occurred many times. Germline V gene lookup returns CDR1 SQVTM and CDR2 ANQGSEA. The V end was cut by 2 bases, the J end by 0 bases, with 11 bases between. The CDR3 contains 15 residues. Sequenced material: sorted CD4+, CD8+, or CD8+CD57+ T cells (not recorded which) from PBMCs. This chain links TRBV29-1 with TRBJ1-3; maybe TRBD1 (6 bases). This clonotype was obtained from a human donor in good health. CDR3 loop: CSVETGTSSGNTIYF. In nucleotides, the CDR3 is TGCAGCGTTGAAACAGGGACCTCCTCTGGAAACACCATATATTTT. The whole variable domain, filled in from reference TRBV29-1 and TRBJ1-3, reads SAVISQKPSRDICQRGTSLTIQCQVDSQVTMMFWYRQQPGQSLTLIATANQGSEATYESGFVIDKFPISRPNLTFSTLTVSNMSPEDSSIYLCSVETGTSSGNTIYFGEGSWLTVV.